The entry below gives a single TCR beta chain sequence along with its context. V was cut by 0 bases and J by 0 bases, with 12 bases left in between. This CDR3 spans 16 amino acids. Looked up from germline, CDR1 is SGHDT and CDR2 is YYEEEE. PCR used 60 Vbeta primers and 13 Jbeta primers. Produced via immunoSEQ multiplex PCR; TCRdb's table is partial and in-frame only. The sample carries over 120,000 clones, 75% to 90% recorded once. The data are from a study of cytomegalovirus exposure and HLA in healthy donors. This chain joins TRBV5-6 and TRBJ1-2; TRBD1 is a possible D gene (6 bases). The TCR comes from a young woman in good health and CMV-seronegative. The material sequenced was PBMCs. CDR3 coding DNA: TGTGCCAGCAGCTTGGCCGGGACAACTACTAACTATGGCTACACCTTC. Encoded protein: CASSLAGTTTNYGYTF.